These 17 T cell receptor beta chains originate from one sample sequenced in a study of T cell responses to AZD1222 COVID-19 vaccine (dated by TCRdb to about 2021). This specimen's time point label, per the study, means: baseline before first vaccination. The library was generated by the immunoSEQ multiplex PCR assay. Not all clones reach the TCRdb copy of this immuneACCESS table, which keeps in-frame sequences only. Checked studies attribute under half of the gap to unresolved V genes and leave the rest unexplained. The table for this sample lists about 110,000 clones; 70% to 90% of them were counted only once. The ten most abundant clones make up about 3.3% of the sample. Sequences were derived from peripheral blood, sampled on day 0 of AZD1222 vaccination. These TCRs come from an adult in good health.

In DNA, the CDR3 is TGTGCCAGCAGCTTCACTAGCGGGAGTTACAATGAGCAGTTCTTC. Its translation is CASSFTSGSYNEQFF. The genes are TRBV11-3 and TRBJ2-1; TRBD2 matches 11 bases. The CDR3 loop spans 15 amino acids. Germline loops: CDR1 SGHNT, CDR2 YENEEA. The V and J ends lost 3 bases and 4 bases, in that order; junction bases with no gene match: 2.

The V and J genes are TRBV3-1 (or the pseudogene TRBV3-2) and TRBJ1-1, with D possibly matching TRBD1 (5 bases). Germline V gene sequence: CDR1 LGHDT, CDR2 YNNKEL (reference sequence). V lost 4 bases to trimming and J lost 4 bases, with 13 bases between them. The CDR3 extends over 14 amino acids. The CDR3 DNA reads as TGTGCCAGCAGCCGATCCCTCGGGGGCACTGAAGCTTTCTTT. Translating gives CASSRSLGGTEAFF.

The J gene is TRBJ1-4, the V gene TRBV7-9; TRBD1 matches 7 bases. The CDR3 has 15 amino acids. Germline loops: CDR1 SEHNR, CDR2 FQNEAQ (reference sequence). After removal of 2 bases from V and 7 bases from J, the junction contained 7 bases not matched to a gene. CDR3 loop: CASSLRGRGLEKLFF. The CDR3 DNA follows: TGTGCCAGCAGCTTAAGAGGAAGGGGGCTTGAAAAACTGTTTTTT.

This clone was counted only a few times. The chain employs TRBV28 and TRBJ1-5; D perhaps matches TRBD1 (5 bases). In germline, CDR1 is MDHEN, CDR2 SYDVKM. V was shortened by 8 bases and J by 3 bases, with 17 bases between the two germline ends. CDR3 length: 15 amino acids. The CDR3 sequence: CASSGHRINNQPQHF. CDR3 sequence (DNA): TGTGCCAGCTCAGGGCACAGGATTAACAATCAGCCCCAGCATTTT. The full variable domain, completed using reference TRBV28 and TRBJ1-5, is DVKVTQSSRYLVKRTGEKVFLECVQDMDHENMFWYRQDPGLGLRLIYFSYDVKMKEKGDIPEGYSVSREKKERFSLILESASTNQTSMYLCASSGHRINNQPQHFGDGTRLSIL.

The rearrangement joins TRBV6-2 or TRBV6-3 to TRBJ2-5; a possible D gene is TRBD2 (7 bases). The CDR3 is made up of 15 amino acids. Germline lookup yields CDR1 MNHEY and CDR2 SVGEGT. V was trimmed by 4 bases and J by 2 bases, leaving 14 bases between them. In DNA, the CDR3 is TGTGCCAGCAGTTCCTCGGGGGGCCGACAAGAGACCCAGTACTTC. Encoded protein: CASSSSGGRQETQYF.

The genes are TRBV29-1 and TRBJ2-2; D is undetermined. This CDR3 comprises 14 residues. CDR1 SQVTM and CDR2 ANQGSEA come from the germline V gene. Trimming took off 1 base at V and 1 base at J, with 7 bases between the two ends. CDR3 region: CSVEGHMNTGELFF. The DNA of the CDR3 is TGCAGCGTTGAAGGACATATGAACACCGGGGAGCTGTTTTTT.

This chain connects TRBV29-1 to TRBJ2-1, with D unresolved. The CDR3 is 15 residues long. V lost 3 bases to trimming and J lost 0 bases, with 12 bases between them. Germline lookup yields CDR1 SQVTM and CDR2 ANQGSEA. The CDR3 nucleotides read TGCAGCGTTGACCGGCCCTCCAGCTCCTACAATGAGCAGTTCTTC. Its translation is CSVDRPSSSYNEQFF.

CDR3 sequence (DNA): TGTGCCAGCAGTTACTCGTACGGGAGCATCACAGATACGCAGTATTTT. This encodes CASSYSYGSITDTQYF. V and J are TRBV6-5 and TRBJ2-3; D possibly corresponds to TRBD2 (6 bases). The CDR3 spans 16 residues. V lost 0 bases and J lost 2, with 12 bases in between. Germline V CDR1 and CDR2: MNHEY, SVGAGI.

The chain recombines TRBV18 with TRBJ2-2; possible D gene TRBD1, 5 bases. Germline CDR1 is KGHSH and CDR2 is LQKENI. The germline V and J ends were trimmed by 2 bases and 3 bases, with 16 bases remaining between them. The CDR3 sequence is 17 residues long. The DNA for the CDR3 is TGTGCCAGCTCACCAAGGGTCAACAGGAAAGACACCGGGGAGCTGTTTTTT. Its translation: CASSPRVNRKDTGELFF.

The chain links TRBV19 to TRBJ1-3, with D uncertain. V shed 6 bases and J shed 0 bases, with 12 bases lying between them. Germline CDR1 reads LNHDA; CDR2 reads SQIVND (reference sequence). The CDR3 loop spans 15 amino acids. CDR3 nucleotides: TGTGCCAGTAGCGCCCGGGAGAACTCTGGAAACACCATATATTTT. Its translation: CASSARENSGNTIYF.

This clone has a handful of counts. The rearrangement uses TRBV27 and TRBJ2-1, with 9 bases identical to TRBD1. The CDR3 has 15 residues. From germline, CDR1 is MNHEY and CDR2 SMNVEV (reference sequence). J lost 10 bases, V lost 5 bases, and 12 bases had no gene match. The CDR3 DNA sequence: TGTGCCAGCAGTGCCCCGGGACAGGGAGCCAAAGAGCAGTTCTTC. This gives the protein CASSAPGQGAKEQFF.

The rearrangement links TRBV3-1 (or the pseudogene TRBV3-2) to TRBJ2-6; D not resolved. The CDR3 contains 16 residues. CDR1 is LGHDT, CDR2 YNNKEL, per germline (reference sequence). V dropped 3 bases and J dropped 4 bases, with 13 bases sitting between them. CDR3 nucleotide sequence: TGTGCCAGCAGCCACCCCCAAGAGTCGGGGGCCAACGTCCTGACTTTC. Its translation is CASSHPQESGANVLTF.

The genes are TRBV3-1 (or the pseudogene TRBV3-2) and TRBJ2-7, with 11 bases identical to TRBD1. V shed 4 bases and J 1 base; nucleotides not matched to a gene: 6. The CDR3 length is 16 residues. Germline V CDR1 and CDR2: LGHDT, YNNKEL (reference sequence). This CDR3 is CASSPRTGGRSYEQYF. The CDR3 DNA reads as TGTGCCAGCAGCCCCCGGACAGGGGGCCGGTCCTACGAGCAGTACTTC.

The chain couples TRBV15 to TRBJ1-4; possibly TRBD1 for D (6 bases). Trimming took off 0 bases at V and 8 bases at J, with 10 bases between the two ends. CDR3 length equals 14 residues. Germline CDR1 reads LNHNV; CDR2 reads YYDKDF (reference sequence). The chain's CDR3 is CATSRDPTGEKLFF. DNA for the CDR3: TGTGCCACCAGCAGAGATCCCACAGGGGAAAAACTGTTTTTT. The whole variable domain, filled in from reference TRBV15 and TRBJ1-4, reads DAMVIQNPRYQVTQFGKPVTLSCSQTLNHNVMYWYQQKSSQAPKLLFHYYDKDFNNEADTPDNFQSRRPNTSFCFLDIRSPGLGDTAMYLCATSRDPTGEKLFFGSGTQLSVL.

This chain uses TRBV6-2 or TRBV6-3 with TRBJ1-3; unclear D gene. Germline CDR1 and CDR2: MNHEY and SVGEGT. V was clipped by 2 bases and J by 2 bases, with 19 bases between them. The CDR3 spans 18 residues. The CDR3 is CASSYAGDSHRPGNTIYF. The CDR3 DNA reads as TGTGCCAGCAGTTACGCGGGTGACTCGCACCGACCTGGAAACACCATATATTTT.

This chain links TRBV29-1 with TRBJ1-1; TRBD1 might be the D (5 bases). The CDR3 contains 13 residues. Germline CDR1 and CDR2: SQVTM and ANQGSEA. V was clipped by 2 bases and J by 1 base, with 8 bases between them. The CDR3 DNA reads TGCAGCGTTGAACAGGGAGAGAACACTGAAGCTTTCTTT. As protein: CSVEQGENTEAFF.

The chain couples TRBV4-3 to TRBJ2-1; D is undetermined. The V and J ends lost 3 bases and 7 bases respectively, with 10 bases between them. The germline V gene has CDR1 LGHNA and CDR2 YSLEER. The CDR3 is 13 amino acids. The CDR3 region has the DNA TGCGCCAGCAGCCACTCCCATGGTAATGAGCAGTTCTTC. Translating it yields CASSHSHGNEQFF.